This T cell receptor (beta chain) was identified in a study of OX40 agonist ivuxolimab in advanced cancers. The data were produced by immunoSEQ multiplex PCR, yet TCRdb's version contains in-frame clones alone and is incomplete. The repertoire holds tens of thousands of clones, with roughly 80% as singletons. This CDR3 spans 15 amino acids. Trimming removed 7 bases from V and 4 bases from J, with 19 bases in between. CDR1 is SGHTA and CDR2 is FQGNSA in the germline V gene. The TCR was taken from an adult with an advanced solid tumor such as melanoma, head and neck, liver or kidney cancer. The sample here was CD4+ or CD8+ T cells sorted from blood, taken in a trial of the OX40 agonist ivuxolimab. This chain uses TRBV7-2 with TRBJ2-5; D perhaps matches TRBD2 (5 bases). CDR3 nucleotide sequence: TGTGCCAGCATGGCGGGTCCTAGTAGTGGAGAGACCCAGTACTTC. Its translation: CASMAGPSSGETQYF.